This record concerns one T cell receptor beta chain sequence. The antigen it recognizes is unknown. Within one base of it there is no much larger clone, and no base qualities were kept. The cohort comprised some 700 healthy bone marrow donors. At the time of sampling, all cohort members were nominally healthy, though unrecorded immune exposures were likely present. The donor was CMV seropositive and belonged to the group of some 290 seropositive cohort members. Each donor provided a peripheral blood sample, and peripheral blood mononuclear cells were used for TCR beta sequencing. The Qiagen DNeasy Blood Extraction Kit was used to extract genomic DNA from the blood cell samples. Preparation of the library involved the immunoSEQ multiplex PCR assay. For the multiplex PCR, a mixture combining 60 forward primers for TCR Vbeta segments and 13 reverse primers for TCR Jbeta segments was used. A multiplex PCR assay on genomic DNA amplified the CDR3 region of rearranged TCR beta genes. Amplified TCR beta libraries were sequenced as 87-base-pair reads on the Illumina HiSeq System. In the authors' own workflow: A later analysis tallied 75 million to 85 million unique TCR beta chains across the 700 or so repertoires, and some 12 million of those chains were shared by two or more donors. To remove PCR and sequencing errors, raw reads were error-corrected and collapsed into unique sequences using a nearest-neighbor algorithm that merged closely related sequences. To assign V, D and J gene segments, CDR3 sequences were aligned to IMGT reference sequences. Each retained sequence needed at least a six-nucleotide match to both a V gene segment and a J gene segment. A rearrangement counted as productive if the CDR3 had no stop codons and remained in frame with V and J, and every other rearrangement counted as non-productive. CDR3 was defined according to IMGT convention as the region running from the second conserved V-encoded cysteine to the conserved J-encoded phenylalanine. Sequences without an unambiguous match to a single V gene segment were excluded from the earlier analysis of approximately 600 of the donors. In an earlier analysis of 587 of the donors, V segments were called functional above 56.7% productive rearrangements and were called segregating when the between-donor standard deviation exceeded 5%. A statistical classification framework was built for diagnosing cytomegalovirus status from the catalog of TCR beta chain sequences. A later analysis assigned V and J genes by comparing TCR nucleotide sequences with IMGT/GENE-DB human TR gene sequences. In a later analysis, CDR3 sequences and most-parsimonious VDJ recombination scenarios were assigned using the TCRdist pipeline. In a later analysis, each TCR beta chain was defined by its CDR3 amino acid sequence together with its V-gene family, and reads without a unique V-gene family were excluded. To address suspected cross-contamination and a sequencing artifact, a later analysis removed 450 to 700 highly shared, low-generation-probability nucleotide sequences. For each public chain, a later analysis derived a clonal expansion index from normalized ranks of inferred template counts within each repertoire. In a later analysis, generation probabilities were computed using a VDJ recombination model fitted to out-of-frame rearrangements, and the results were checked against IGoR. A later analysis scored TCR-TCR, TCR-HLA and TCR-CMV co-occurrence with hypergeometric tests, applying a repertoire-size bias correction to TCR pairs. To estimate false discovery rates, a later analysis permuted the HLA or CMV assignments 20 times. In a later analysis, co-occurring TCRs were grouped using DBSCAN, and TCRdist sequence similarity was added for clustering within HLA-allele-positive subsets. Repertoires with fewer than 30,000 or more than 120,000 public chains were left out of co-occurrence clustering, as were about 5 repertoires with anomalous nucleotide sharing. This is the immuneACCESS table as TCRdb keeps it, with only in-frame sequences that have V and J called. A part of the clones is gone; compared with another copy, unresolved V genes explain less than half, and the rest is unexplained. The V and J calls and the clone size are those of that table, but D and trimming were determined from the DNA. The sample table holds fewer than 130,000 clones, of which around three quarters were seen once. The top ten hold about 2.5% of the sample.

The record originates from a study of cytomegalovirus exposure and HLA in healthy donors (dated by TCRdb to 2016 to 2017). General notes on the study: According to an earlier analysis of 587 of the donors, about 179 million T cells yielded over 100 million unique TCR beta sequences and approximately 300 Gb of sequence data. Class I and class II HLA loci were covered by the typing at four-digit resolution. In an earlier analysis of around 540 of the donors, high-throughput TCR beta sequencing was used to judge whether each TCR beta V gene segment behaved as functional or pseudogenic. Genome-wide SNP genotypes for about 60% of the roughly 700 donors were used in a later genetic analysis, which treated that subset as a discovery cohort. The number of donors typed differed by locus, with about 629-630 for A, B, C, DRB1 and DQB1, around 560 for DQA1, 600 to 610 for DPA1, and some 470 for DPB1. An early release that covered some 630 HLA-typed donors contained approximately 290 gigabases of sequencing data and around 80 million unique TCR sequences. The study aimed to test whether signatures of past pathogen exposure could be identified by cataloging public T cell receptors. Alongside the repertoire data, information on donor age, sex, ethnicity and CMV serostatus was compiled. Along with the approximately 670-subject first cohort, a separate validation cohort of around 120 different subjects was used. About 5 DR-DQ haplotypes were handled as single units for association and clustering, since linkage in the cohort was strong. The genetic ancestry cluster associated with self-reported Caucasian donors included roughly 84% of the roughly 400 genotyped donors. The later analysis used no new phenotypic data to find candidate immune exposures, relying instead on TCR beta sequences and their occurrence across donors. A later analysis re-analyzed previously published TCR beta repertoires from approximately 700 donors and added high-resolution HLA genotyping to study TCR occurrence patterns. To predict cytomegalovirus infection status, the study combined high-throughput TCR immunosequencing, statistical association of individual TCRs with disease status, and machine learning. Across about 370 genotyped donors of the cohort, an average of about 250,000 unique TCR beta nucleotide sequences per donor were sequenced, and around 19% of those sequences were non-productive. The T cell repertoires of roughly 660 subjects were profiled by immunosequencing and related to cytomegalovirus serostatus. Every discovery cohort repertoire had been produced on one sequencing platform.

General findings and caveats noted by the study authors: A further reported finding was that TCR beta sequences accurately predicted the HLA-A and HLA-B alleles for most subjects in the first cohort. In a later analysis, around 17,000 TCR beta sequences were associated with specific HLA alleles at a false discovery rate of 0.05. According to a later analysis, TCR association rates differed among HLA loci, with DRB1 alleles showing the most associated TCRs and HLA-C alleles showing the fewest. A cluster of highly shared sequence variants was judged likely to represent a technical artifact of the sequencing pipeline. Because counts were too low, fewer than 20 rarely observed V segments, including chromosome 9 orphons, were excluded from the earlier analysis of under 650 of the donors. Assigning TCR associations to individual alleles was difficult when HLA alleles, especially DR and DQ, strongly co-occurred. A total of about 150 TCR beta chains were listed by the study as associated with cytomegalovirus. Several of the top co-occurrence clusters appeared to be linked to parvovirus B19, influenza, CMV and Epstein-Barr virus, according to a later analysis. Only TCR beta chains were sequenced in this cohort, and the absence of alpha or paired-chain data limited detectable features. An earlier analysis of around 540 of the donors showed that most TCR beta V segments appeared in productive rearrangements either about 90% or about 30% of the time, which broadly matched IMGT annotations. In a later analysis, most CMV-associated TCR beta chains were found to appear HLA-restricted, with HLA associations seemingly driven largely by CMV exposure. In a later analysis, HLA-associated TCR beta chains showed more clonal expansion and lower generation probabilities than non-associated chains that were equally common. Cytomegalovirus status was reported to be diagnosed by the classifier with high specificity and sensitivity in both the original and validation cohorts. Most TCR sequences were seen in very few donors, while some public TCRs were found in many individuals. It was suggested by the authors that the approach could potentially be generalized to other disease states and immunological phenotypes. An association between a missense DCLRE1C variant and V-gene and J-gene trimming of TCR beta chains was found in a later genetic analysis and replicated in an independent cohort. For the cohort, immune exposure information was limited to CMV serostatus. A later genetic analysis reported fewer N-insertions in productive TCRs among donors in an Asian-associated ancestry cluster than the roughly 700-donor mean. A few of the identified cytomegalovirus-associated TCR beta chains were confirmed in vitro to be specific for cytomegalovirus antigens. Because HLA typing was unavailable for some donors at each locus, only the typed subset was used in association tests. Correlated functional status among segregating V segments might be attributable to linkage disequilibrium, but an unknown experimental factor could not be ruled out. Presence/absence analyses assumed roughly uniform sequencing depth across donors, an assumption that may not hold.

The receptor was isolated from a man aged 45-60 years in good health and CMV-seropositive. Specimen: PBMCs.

The nucleotides are TGTGCCAGCAGTGAACGGACATATAGCAATCAGCCCCAGCATTTT. Its amino acids are CASSERTYSNQPQHF. The sequence joins TRBV2 to TRBJ1-5; perhaps TRBD1 is the D gene, with 5 bases matching. CDR1 and CDR2, per the germline V gene, are SNHLY and FYNNEI. A distance of 8 bases separates the germline ends of V and J, which lose 2 bases and 0 bases respectively. The CDR3 measures 15 amino acids from cysteine to phenylalanine. The kept DNA is CDR3 alone, 45 bases in frame from the first base.